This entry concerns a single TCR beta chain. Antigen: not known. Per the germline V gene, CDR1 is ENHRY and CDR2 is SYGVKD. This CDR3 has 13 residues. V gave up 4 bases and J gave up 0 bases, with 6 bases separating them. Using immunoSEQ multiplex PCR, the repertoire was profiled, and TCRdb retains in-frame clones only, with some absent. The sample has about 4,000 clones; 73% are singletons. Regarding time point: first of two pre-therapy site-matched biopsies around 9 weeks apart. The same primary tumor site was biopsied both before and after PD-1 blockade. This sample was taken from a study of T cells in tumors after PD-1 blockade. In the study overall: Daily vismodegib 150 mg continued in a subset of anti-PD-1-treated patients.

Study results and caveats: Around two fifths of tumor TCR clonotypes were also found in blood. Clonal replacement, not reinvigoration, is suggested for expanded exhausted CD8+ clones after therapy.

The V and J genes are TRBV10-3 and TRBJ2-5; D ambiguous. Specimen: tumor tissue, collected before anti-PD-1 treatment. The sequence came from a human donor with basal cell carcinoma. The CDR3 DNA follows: TGTGCCATCAGTGGGCAGTACCAAGAGACCCAGTACTTC. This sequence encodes CAISGQYQETQYF.